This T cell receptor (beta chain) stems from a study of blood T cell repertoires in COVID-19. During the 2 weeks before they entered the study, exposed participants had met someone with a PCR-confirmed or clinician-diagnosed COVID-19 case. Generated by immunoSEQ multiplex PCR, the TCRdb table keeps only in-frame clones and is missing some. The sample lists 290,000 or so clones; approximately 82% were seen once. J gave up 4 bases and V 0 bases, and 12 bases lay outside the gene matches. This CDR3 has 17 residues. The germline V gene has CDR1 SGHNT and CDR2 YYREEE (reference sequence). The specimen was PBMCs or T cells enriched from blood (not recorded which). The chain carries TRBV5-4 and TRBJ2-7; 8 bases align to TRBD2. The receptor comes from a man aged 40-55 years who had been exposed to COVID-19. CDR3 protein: CASSLELAGPSPYEQYF. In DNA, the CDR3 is TGTGCCAGCAGCTTGGAATTAGCGGGGCCCAGTCCTTACGAGCAGTACTTC.